This TCR beta chain was found in a study of spatial heterogeneity in lung cancer. Individually, TCR cDNA molecules were each labelled with a unique molecular identifier. TCRdb re-derived calls from the 5' RACE reads in MiXCR, one entry per CDR3 protein. This sample has some 1,600 distinct CDR3 sequences, with about 24% found just once. Time point defined: sample taken at primary tumor resection. There were around 72 donors, all of them untreated patients with early-stage non-small cell lung cancer. Whole RNA came from tumor, nontumor lung or frozen PBMC and was sequenced without being sorted. The CDR3 covers 14 residues. With V trimmed by 2 bases and J by 6 bases, 7 bases remained unmatched. Germline V CDR1 and CDR2: MNHEY, SMNVEV (reference sequence). Sample share makes this clonotype large. Its target is not known. Study findings and constraints: Tumor mutation counts were tracked by expanded intratumoral alpha and beta TCR counts.

This receptor was taken from a female donor with early-stage non-small cell lung cancer. The sample in question was lung tumor tissue, obtained at surgery. This chain links TRBV27 with TRBJ2-7, with 7 bases that match TRBD1. The CDR3: CASSLTGTVGEQYF. CDR3 DNA: TGTGCCAGCAGTTTAACCGGGACAGTAGGCGAGCAGTACTTC.